A selection of T cell receptor beta chains follows, all from one sample in a study of T cells in Graves' hyperthyroidism and ophthalmopathy. MiXCR was run by TCRdb on the multiplex PCR reads, yielding one entry per CDR3 protein. The data show a few hundred thousand distinct CDR3 sequences, 17% seen once. Sequenced sample: blood. Receptor source: a young woman with Graves' ophthalmopathy. The CDR3 runs from the conserved cysteine through the conserved F or W. A D gene is named only where the DNA matches it firmly. For some rows the clone size is stated as once, few or many, or as a class when expanded; others skip it.

J gene | clone size | D gene | V gene | CDR3 protein | CDR3 DNA
TRBJ2-2 | many | NA | TRBV6-1 | CASSPLSGELFF | TGTGCCAGCAGTCCCCTTTCCGGGGAGCTGTTTTTT
TRBJ2-3 | many | TRBD2 | TRBV28 | CASSAPSGRPSSTDTQYF | TGTGCCAGCAGTGCCCCTAGCGGGAGGCCCTCTAGCACAGATACGCAGTATTTT
TRBJ2-2 | many | NA | TRBV6-5 | CASSYSFDRPTGELFF | TGTGCCAGCAGTTACTCCTTCGACAGACCCACCGGGGAGCTGTTTTTT
TRBJ1-3 | NA | NA | TRBV4-1 | CASSQSPISGNIIYF | TGCGCCAGCAGCCAATCACCCATCTCTGGAAACATCATATATTTT
TRBJ2-5 | NA | NA | TRBV5-8 | CASSLQSMGSKTQYF | TGTGCCAGCAGCTTACAGTCGATGGGGTCGAAGACCCAGTACTTC
TRBJ2-5 | many | NA | TRBV3-1 | CASSQDSLATKTQYF | TGTGCCAGCAGCCAAGATTCGCTAGCGACAAAGACCCAGTACTTC
TRBJ2-7 | NA | NA | TRBV9 | CASSSRSGSYEQYF | TGTGCCAGCAGCTCAAGGAGCGGGTCCTACGAGCAGTACTTC
TRBJ2-7 | many | NA | TRBV2 | CASSEGGAYEQYF | TGTGCCAGCAGTGAAGGGGGGGCTTACGAGCAGTACTTC
TRBJ1-6 | NA | NA | TRBV10-3 | CAISADSSYNSPLHF | TGTGCCATCAGCGCGGACAGCTCCTATAATTCACCCCTCCACTTT
TRBJ1-1 | many | NA | TRBV20-1 | CSARDYLTAVNTEAFF | TGCAGTGCTAGAGATTACCTAACAGCCGTGAACACTGAAGCTTTCTTT
TRBJ2-7 | NA | TRBD1 | TRBV30 | CAWSTGQGYEQYF | TGTGCCTGGAGTACGGGACAGGGCTACGAGCAGTACTTC
TRBJ1-6 | many | NA | TRBV20-1 | CSARDRDRQRHSPLHF | TGCAGTGCTAGAGATAGGGACCGCCAACGTCATTCACCCCTCCACTTT
TRBJ1-2 | NA | NA | TRBV5-6 | CASSLGTRDGYTF | TGTGCCAGCAGCTTGGGAACTCGGGATGGCTACACCTTC
TRBJ2-4 | few | NA | TRBV2 | CASSEVVGRAQAKNIQYF | TGTGCCAGCAGTGAAGTGGTCGGTCGGGCGCAAGCCAAAAACATTCAGTACTTC
TRBJ2-7 | NA | TRBD1 | TRBV2 | CASSEGPGQETYEQYF | TGTGCCAGCAGTGAAGGGCCGGGACAGGAGACCTACGAGCAGTACTTC
TRBJ2-2 | many | NA | TRBV20-1 | CSATGTNTGELFF | TGCAGTGCCACCGGGACGAACACCGGGGAGCTGTTTTTT
TRBJ2-3 | many | NA | TRBV28 | CASLGVSTDTQYF | TGTGCCAGCCTCGGAGTGAGCACAGATACGCAGTATTTT
TRBJ2-2 | few | NA | TRBV5-5 | CASSLLPDGELFF | TGTGCCAGCAGCTTGCTTCCAGACGGGGAGCTGTTTTTT
TRBJ1-1 | many | NA | TRBV30 | CAWSVGRRNMNTEAFF | TGTGCCTGGAGTGTGGGGAGACGGAACATGAACACTGAAGCTTTCTTT
TRBJ1-2 | many | NA | TRBV5-1 | CASSGDTLGYTF | TGCGCCAGCAGCGGGGATACCCTAGGCTACACCTTC
TRBJ1-5 | NA | NA | TRBV20-1 | CSAREVRGIDQPQHF | TGCAGTGCTAGAGAGGTCAGGGGAATTGATCAGCCCCAGCATTTT
TRBJ2-3 | NA | TRBD2 | TRBV3-1 | CASSPREVETDTQYF | TGTGCCAGCAGCCCACGGGAGGTGGAGACAGATACGCAGTATTTT
TRBJ2-5 | few | NA | TRBV6-2/TRBV6-3 | CASSWGPYNTQETQYF | TGTGCCAGCAGTTGGGGGCCTTACAATACCCAAGAGACCCAGTACTTC
TRBJ2-7 | few | NA | TRBV7-6 | CASSLEASEHEQYF | TGTGCCAGCAGCTTAGAGGCTAGCGAGCACGAGCAGTACTTC
TRBJ2-2 | few | NA | TRBV12-3/TRBV12-4 | CASRQTGNTGELFF | TGTGCCAGCAGACAGACAGGGAACACCGGGGAGCTGTTTTTT
TRBJ1-1 | few | NA | TRBV5-1 | CASSLEAGMRAFF | TGCGCCAGCAGCTTGGAGGCGGGAATGAGAGCTTTCTTT